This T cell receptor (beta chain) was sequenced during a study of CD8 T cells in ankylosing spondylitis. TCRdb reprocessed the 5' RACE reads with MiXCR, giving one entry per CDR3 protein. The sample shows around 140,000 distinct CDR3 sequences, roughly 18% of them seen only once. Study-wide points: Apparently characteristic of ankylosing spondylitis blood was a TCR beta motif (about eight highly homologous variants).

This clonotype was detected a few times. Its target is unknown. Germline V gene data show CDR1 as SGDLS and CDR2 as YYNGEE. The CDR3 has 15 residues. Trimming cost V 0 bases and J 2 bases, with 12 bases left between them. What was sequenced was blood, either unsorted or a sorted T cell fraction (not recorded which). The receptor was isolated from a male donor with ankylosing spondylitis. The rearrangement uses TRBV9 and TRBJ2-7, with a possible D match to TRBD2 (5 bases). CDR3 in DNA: TGTGCCAGCAGCGTAGGGGGTAGCGAAGCCTACGAGCAGTACTTC. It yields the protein CASSVGGSEAYEQYF.